These 11 T cell receptor beta chains were all obtained from the same sample, sequenced in a study of blood T cell repertoires in COVID-19. Some clones are missing from TCRdb's copy, which holds only in-frame ones; the method was immunoSEQ multiplex PCR. The sample consists of roughly 180,000 clones, approximately 80% of them appearing once. The sample comprised peripheral blood. The receptors shown here come from a human donor in a cohort sampled during active COVID-19.

In its sample, this clone was seen a few times. This chain uses TRBV10-1 with TRBJ2-7; 9 bases line up with TRBD2. CDR3 size: 14 residues. V gave up 2 bases and J gave up 2 bases; unmatched junction bases: 1. The germline V gene has CDR1 WNHNN and CDR2 SYGVQD (reference sequence). The CDR3 loop reads CASSETSGPYEQYF. The CDR3 coding sequence is TGCGCCAGCAGTGAGACTAGCGGGCCCTACGAGCAGTACTTC.

V and J are TRBV18 and TRBJ1-4, with TRBD1 matching 11 bases. Per the germline V gene, CDR1 is KGHSH and CDR2 is LQKENI. This CDR3 contains 15 residues. The V gene end was trimmed by 6 bases and the J gene end by 4 bases; junction bases not matched to a gene: 4. Here the CDR3 DNA reads TGTGCCAGCTCGTTGGACAGGGGGCTTAATGAAAAACTGTTTTTT. Translation gives CASSLDRGLNEKLFF.

The chain joins TRBV25-1 to TRBJ1-2, with D tentatively TRBD1 (5 bases). The CDR3 extends over 15 amino acids. Trimming shortened V by 8 bases and J by 4 bases, and 20 bases separated the two germline ends. The germline V gene has CDR1 MGHDK and CDR2 SYGVNS. CDR3 sequence reads: CASSSLGGLVYGYTF. DNA of the CDR3: TGTGCCAGCTCCTCCTTGGGGGGTTTAGTCTATGGCTACACCTTC.

V usage is TRBV7-2 and J usage is TRBJ2-5, with TRBD2 matching 12 bases. Per the germline V gene, CDR1 is SGHTA and CDR2 is FQGNSA. J gave up 7 bases and V 5 bases, and 8 bases lay outside the gene matches. The CDR3 is 15 amino acids. The DNA of the CDR3 is TGTGCCAGCAGCGAACTAGCGGGGGGTCGGGGGACCCAGTACTTC. Protein: CASSELAGGRGTQYF. The whole variable domain, remainder taken from reference TRBV7-2 and TRBJ2-5, is GAGVSQSPSNKVTEKGKDVELRCDPISGHTALYWYRQSLGQGLEFLIYFQGNSAPDKSGLPSDRFSAERTGGSVSTLTIQRTQQEDSAVYLCASSELAGGRGTQYFGPGTRLLVL.

The table lists this clone with a count of one. V is TRBV9 and J is TRBJ2-7; the match to TRBD1 covers 8 bases. The CDR3 contains 15 residues. Germline CDR1 SGDLS, CDR2 YYNGEE. V gave up 4 bases and J gave up 2 bases; unmatched junction bases: 8. The chain's CDR3 is CASSPPTGAPYEQYF. In DNA, the CDR3 is TGTGCCAGCAGCCCGCCGACAGGGGCTCCCTACGAGCAGTACTTC.

This sequence joins TRBV29-1 and TRBJ2-3; a weak D match, TRBD2 (6 bases). V lost 6 bases and J lost 0, with 10 bases in between. CDR3 length: 13 residues. Per the germline V gene, CDR1 is SQVTM and CDR2 is ANQGSEA. CDR3 bases: TGCAGCGTAGCTAGCGCTAGCACAGATACGCAGTATTTT. This translates into CSVASASTDTQYF.

The CDR3 DNA follows: TGTGCCTGGAGGTCAGGGATAATTGTAGAAAAACTGTTTTTT. This codes for CAWRSGIIVEKLFF. The chain combines TRBV30 with TRBJ1-4, with TRBD1 as a possible D gene (5 bases). The CDR3 runs 14 residues. Germline lookup yields CDR1 GTSNPN and CDR2 SVGIG (reference sequence). V was cut by 3 bases and J by 8 bases, with 16 bases left in between.

This CDR3 is CASSIQAGGASDEQYF. Here the CDR3 DNA reads TGTGCCAGTAGTATACAAGCAGGGGGCGCGAGCGACGAGCAGTACTTC. V usage is TRBV19 and J usage is TRBJ2-7; 8 bases agree with TRBD1. Germline loops: CDR1 LNHDA, CDR2 SQIVND (reference sequence). J gave up 5 bases and V 2 bases, and 11 bases lay outside the gene matches. CDR3 length: 16 residues. The full variable domain, in which reference TRBV19 and TRBJ2-7 provide the parts outside the CDR3, is DGGITQSPKYLFRKEGQNVTLSCEQNLNHDAMYWYRQDPGQGLRLIYYSQIVNDFQKGDIAEGYSVSREKKESFPLTVTSAQKNPTAFYLCASSIQAGGASDEQYFGPGTRLTVT.

The genes are TRBV2 and TRBJ2-5, with TRBD1 identical over 8 bases. Looked up from germline, CDR1 is SNHLY and CDR2 is FYNNEI. The CDR3 spans 14 residues. With V trimmed by 6 bases and J by 5 bases, 8 bases remained unmatched. In DNA form, the CDR3 reads TGTGCCAGCAGAAACAGACAGGGGACGGAGACCCAGTACTTC. Translated, it gives CASRNRQGTETQYF.

V and J are TRBV15 and TRBJ2-7, with 10 bases fitting TRBD2. CDR1 and CDR2 from the germline V gene are LNHNV and YYDKDF (reference sequence). The V gene end was trimmed by 4 bases and the J gene end by 2 bases; junction bases not matched to a gene: 17. This CDR3 is built from 19 residues. The CDR3 sequence: CATSTDFSPSGSDAYEQYF. The DNA of the CDR3 is TGTGCCACCAGCACCGACTTCTCACCTAGCGGGAGCGATGCCTACGAGCAGTACTTC.

This clone occurred once. The chain is built from TRBV12-3 or TRBV12-4 and TRBJ2-3; a possible D gene is TRBD2 (5 bases). This CDR3 contains 13 residues. Trimming removed 3 bases at V and 3 bases at J, with 7 bases between. CDR3 loop: CASSLRVTDTQYF. As DNA, the CDR3 is TGTGCCAGCAGTTTGAGGGTTACAGATACGCAGTATTTT.